Listed below are T cell receptor beta chains from one sample, sequenced in a study of T cell responses to AZD1222 COVID-19 vaccine. Repertoires were generated with immunoSEQ multiplex PCR, while TCRdb's copy carries only in-frame clones and drops some. The sample records 150,000 to 200,000 clones, roughly nine tenths being singletons. Sequenced material: peripheral blood, taken 28 days after the second AZD1222 dose. The receptors were gathered from an adult who received the AZD1222 COVID-19 vaccine. Both conserved end residues are part of each CDR3. D genes are given only for firm matches. Size is omitted from some rows. Given values are once, few, many or a class for expanded clones.

D gene	V gene	clone size	J gene	CDR3 protein	CDR3 DNA
TRBD2	TRBV24-1	.	TRBJ2-1	CATSDASGGDYNEQFF	TGTGCCACCAGTGATGCGAGCGGGGGGGACTACAATGAGCAGTTCTTC
.	TRBV14	once	TRBJ2-3	CASSLELLGTSDTQYF	TGTGCCAGCAGTCTCGAGTTACTAGGGACCTCAGATACGCAGTATTTT
.	TRBV6-5	.	TRBJ2-1	CASSYSPQLEQFF	TGTGCCAGCAGTTACTCGCCCCAGCTCGAGCAGTTCTTC
.	TRBV7-2	once	TRBJ2-1	CASSAGIGSYNEQFF	TGTGCCAGCAGCGCAGGGATCGGCTCCTACAATGAGCAGTTCTTC
.	TRBV28	.	TRBJ1-5	CASTKPKAGRGLVNQPQHF	TGTGCCAGCACCAAACCGAAGGCAGGGAGGGGATTGGTCAATCAGCCCCAGCATTTT
.	TRBV6-5	.	TRBJ1-2	CASSPDFLGYGYTF	TGTGCCAGCAGCCCGGACTTTTTGGGCTATGGCTACACCTTC
TRBD1	TRBV7-9	.	TRBJ2-7	CASSLRGSQNRGEEQYF	TGTGCCAGCAGCTTGAGGGGGAGTCAAAACAGGGGTGAGGAGCAGTACTTC
.	TRBV10-1	.	TRBJ1-1	CASSNGGGGGTEAFF	TGCGCCAGCAGCAATGGAGGCGGCGGGGGCACTGAAGCTTTCTTT
.	TRBV24-1	few	TRBJ1-5	CATGTVFINQPQHF	TGTGCCACCGGCACAGTATTTATCAATCAGCCCCAGCATTTT
.	TRBV5-8	.	TRBJ2-7	CASRIKGQGREQYF	TGTGCCAGCAGAATCAAGGGACAAGGAAGGGAGCAGTACTTC
.	TRBV7-8	.	TRBJ1-5	CASRQAGSNQPQHF	TGTGCCAGCAGGCAAGCAGGATCTAATCAGCCCCAGCATTTT
.	TRBV14	.	TRBJ1-1	CASSQKTQFYTEAFF	TGTGCCAGCAGCCAAAAGACGCAATTCTACACTGAAGCTTTCTTT
.	TRBV18	.	TRBJ2-7	CASSPSQDHEQYF	TGTGCCAGCTCACCCTCTCAGGACCACGAGCAGTACTTC
TRBD2	TRBV5-6	.	TRBJ2-7	CASSSSKLAGAFEQYF	TGTGCCAGCAGCTCCAGTAAACTAGCGGGAGCTTTCGAGCAGTACTTC
.	TRBV6-2/TRBV6-3	.	TRBJ1-1	CASSYQTRAPMNTEAFF	TGTGCCAGCAGTTACCAGACCAGGGCACCTATGAACACTGAAGCTTTCTTT
.	TRBV19	.	TRBJ1-5	CASSNSGEYRYQPQHF	TGTGCCAGTAGTAACTCCGGGGAATATCGATATCAGCCCCAGCATTTT